This T cell receptor beta chain was recorded in a study of blood T cell repertoires in COVID-19. Overall study context: T cells, B-cell-depleted T cells, or PBMCs supplied cDNA or gDNA.

Clinical history reported by participants formed the basis on which cohorts were assigned. Here immunoSEQ multiplex PCR was the method, and the copy in TCRdb shows in-frame clones only, minus some. Here the sample spans about 310,000 clones, around 90% being singletons. Sequences were obtained from PBMCs or T cells enriched from blood (not recorded which). This TCR was recovered from a young woman who had recovered from COVID-19.

The CDR3 sequence: CASSYMGQGVDEQYF. CDR3 nucleotides: TGTGCCAGCAGTTACATGGGACAGGGGGTCGACGAGCAGTACTTC. The chain has TRBV6-2 or TRBV6-3 and TRBJ2-7, with 11 positions matching TRBD1. The germline V gene encodes CDR1 MNHEY and CDR2 SVGEGT. The CDR3 contains 15 residues. Trimming cost V 2 bases and J 5 bases; bases outside gene matches: 5.